A single sample is the source of the 21 T cell receptor beta chains below, sequenced in a study of T cells after posttransplantation cyclophosphamide. Using immunoSEQ multiplex PCR, the repertoire was profiled, and TCRdb retains in-frame clones only, with some absent. The table includes tens of thousands of clones, 90% to 95% detected once. The specimen was PBMCs. These receptors were collected from a woman younger than 45 in good health and a related stem cell transplant donor.

The V and J genes are TRBV2 and TRBJ1-2; 8 bases line up with TRBD1. The germline V gene encodes CDR1 SNHLY and CDR2 FYNNEI. CDR3 length equals 16 residues. Trimming took 6 bases from V and 0 from J; bases not matched to a gene: 9. Here the CDR3 reads CASRPVQGAPNYGYTF. CDR3 DNA sequence: TGTGCCAGCAGACCCGTCCAGGGGGCGCCTAACTATGGCTACACCTTC.

This clone was detected once. The chain is built from TRBV4-1 and TRBJ2-7; maybe TRBD2 (5 bases). The ends were cut back, 1 base at V and 6 bases at J, with 7 bases in the middle. The germline V gene encodes CDR1 MGHRA and CDR2 YSYEKL. The CDR3 runs 12 residues. CDR3 loop: CASSQAAGEQYF. The CDR3 nucleotides are TGCGCCAGCAGCCAAGCGGCGGGCGAGCAGTACTTC.

This clone was recorded once. The V and J genes are TRBV15 and TRBJ1-2; the match to TRBD1 covers 7 bases. V shed 0 bases and J 4 bases; nucleotides not matched to a gene: 2. CDR1 and CDR2 (germline): LNHNV, YYDKDF (reference sequence). CDR3 length equals 14 residues. CDR3 protein: CATSRETGAYGYTF. The CDR3 DNA sequence: TGTGCCACCAGCAGAGAAACAGGGGCCTATGGCTACACCTTC.

The genes are TRBV27 and TRBJ1-1; 7 nucleotides align to TRBD1. The germline gives CDR1 MNHEY, CDR2 SMNVEV (reference sequence). V was clipped by 8 bases and J by 8 bases; unmatched bases: 17. The CDR3 is made up of 15 amino acids. This CDR3 is CASGGRRGRETEAFF. CDR3 nucleotide sequence: TGTGCCAGCGGGGGGCGGAGGGGGCGCGAAACAGAAGCTTTCTTT.

The gene calls are TRBV11-3 and TRBJ2-7; D is possibly TRBD2 (6 bases). V dropped 0 bases and J dropped 2 bases, with 8 bases sitting between them. Germline CDR1 SGHNT, CDR2 YENEEA. The CDR3 is 14 residues long. The CDR3 DNA reads TGTGCCAGCAGCTTAGACGGGGGAACCTACGAGCAGTACTTC. Translation gives CASSLDGGTYEQYF.

V and J are TRBV7-6 and TRBJ1-5; the D is unclear. This CDR3 is built from 14 residues. Trimming cost V 2 bases and J 4 bases, with 9 bases left between them. Germline V gene data show CDR1 as SGHVS and CDR2 as FNYEAQ. The CDR3 is CASSLLPINQPQHF. CDR3 nucleotide sequence: TGTGCCAGCAGCTTACTGCCAATTAATCAGCCCCAGCATTTT. Complete variable domain (other parts from reference TRBV7-6 and TRBJ1-5): GAGVSQSPRYKVTKRGQDVALRCDPISGHVSLYWYRQALGQGPEFLTYFNYEAQQDKSGLPNDRFSAERPEGSISTLTIQRTEQRDSAMYRCASSLLPINQPQHFGDGTRLSIL.

This rearrangement joins TRBV21-1 to TRBJ2-7; the listed D gene, TRBD1, was not tested against the DNA. TRBV21-1 is labeled a pseudogene. This CDR3 is 18 amino acids long. CDR3 in amino acids: CASSNNTGFTNRGRVQYF. The CDR3 DNA follows: TGTGCCAGCAGCAATAATACAGGATTTACGAACAGGGGTAGGGTGCAGTACTTC.

This sequence joins TRBV5-1 and TRBJ2-3; D perhaps matches TRBD1 (5 bases). This CDR3 has 17 amino acids. V dropped 4 bases and J dropped 2 bases, with 20 bases sitting between them. CDR1 and CDR2 (germline): SGHRS, YFSETQ. In nucleotides, the CDR3 is TGCGCCAGCAGCGGAACCCGGCCAGGGCCTGACACAGATACGCAGTATTTT. It encodes CASSGTRPGPDTDTQYF.

J is TRBJ2-1 and V is TRBV28; TRBD2 is a possible D gene (5 bases). This CDR3 is built from 14 residues. CDR1 and CDR2 (germline): MDHEN, SYDVKM. Trimming took 3 bases from V and 6 from J, leaving 12 bases between them. The CDR3 DNA follows: TGTGCCAGCAGTTTGACTTGGAGCGGCAATGAGCAGTTCTTC. Translation: CASSLTWSGNEQFF.

This clone was counted once. The V gene is TRBV29-1, the J gene TRBJ2-1; maybe TRBD2 (5 bases). The CDR3 has 13 residues. Trimming removed 4 bases at V and 7 bases at J, with 14 bases between. From germline, CDR1 is SQVTM and CDR2 ANQGSEA. CDR3 in DNA: TGCAGCGTTGGCAGTCGAACGGGAAATGAGCAGTTCTTC. Amino acids: CSVGSRTGNEQFF.

The chain links TRBV30 to TRBJ2-5; 10 bases map to TRBD2. Trimming removed 2 bases from V and 5 bases from J; junction bases left unmatched: 11. Germline V lookup: CDR1 GTSNPN, CDR2 SVGIG (reference sequence). The CDR3 length is 16 residues. In DNA, the CDR3 is TGTGCCTGGAGTTCTGGAACTAGCGGGGAGCGGGAGACCCAGTACTTC. Protein product: CAWSSGTSGERETQYF.

This clone came up once. V usage is TRBV6-5 and J usage is TRBJ1-1; TRBD1 might be the D (5 bases). The V end was cut by 0 bases, the J end by 1 base, with 12 bases between. The CDR3 extends over 16 amino acids. Germline assignment: CDR1 MNHEY and CDR2 SVGAGI. The CDR3, as DNA: TGTGCCAGCAGTTACTCGACCCGGGGGAGGAACACTGAAGCTTTCTTT. Its translation is CASSYSTRGRNTEAFF.

J is TRBJ2-3 and V is TRBV6-4, with 9 bases identical to TRBD2. Germline CDR1 reads MRHNA; CDR2 reads SNTAGT. Trimming took 3 bases from V and 1 from J; bases not matched to a gene: 11. The length of the CDR3 is 18 residues. CDR3 sequence reads: CASSEIAGGFPGTDTQYF. CDR3 DNA: TGTGCCAGCAGTGAAATTGCGGGGGGGTTCCCCGGCACAGATACGCAGTATTTT.

This chain uses TRBV5-6 with TRBJ1-1; unclear D gene. Germline CDR1 reads SGHDT; CDR2 reads YYEEEE. Deletions cut 4 bases from V and 4 bases from J, with 8 bases between. The CDR3 is 12 residues long. CDR3 in DNA: TGTGCCAGCAGCCTGACAAGCACTGAAGCTTTCTTT. Translation gives CASSLTSTEAFF.

This chain joins TRBV6-1 and TRBJ2-1, with TRBD2 matching 8 bases. Germline trimming cut 11 bases from V and 4 bases from J; bases unmatched to any gene: 7. CDR1 MNHNS and CDR2 SASEGT come from the germline V gene. The CDR3 has 13 residues. CDR3: CAGRGGGYNEQFF. The DNA for the CDR3 is TGTGCCGGCCGGGGGGGCGGGTACAATGAGCAGTTCTTC.

This sequence joins TRBV6-5 and TRBJ1-1; no definite D call. The V gene's germline CDR1 is MNHEY and CDR2 SVGAGI. V was cut by 0 bases and J by 10 bases, with 15 bases left in between. This CDR3 is 14 amino acids long. CDR3: CASSYSENYLRAFF. The CDR3 nucleotides read TGTGCCAGCAGTTACTCGGAGAACTACCTGAGAGCTTTCTTT.

This sequence joins TRBV5-1 and TRBJ2-7, with 13 positions matching TRBD2. Germline trimming cut 4 bases from V and 0 bases from J; bases unmatched to any gene: 4. Germline V gene lookup returns CDR1 SGHRS and CDR2 YFSETQ. This CDR3 is built from 16 residues. The CDR3 here is CASSPGLAGDSYEQYF. In nucleotides, the CDR3 is TGCGCCAGCAGCCCCGGACTAGCGGGGGACTCCTACGAGCAGTACTTC.

Only one count was recorded for this clone. The V call is TRBV9, the J call TRBJ1-6; D is perhaps TRBD1 (5 bases). The germline V gene encodes CDR1 SGDLS and CDR2 YYNGEE. V lost 0 bases, J lost 0 bases, and 19 bases lay in between. The CDR3 consists of 20 residues. CDR3 coding DNA: TGTGCCAGCAGCGTAGCGGCCCTGCCAGGGTCAAGCTCCTATAATTCACCCCTCCACTTT. Its translation: CASSVAALPGSSSYNSPLHF. The full variable domain, completed using reference TRBV9 and TRBJ1-6, is DSGVTQTPKHLITATGQRVTLRCSPRSGDLSVYWYQQSLDQGLQFLIQYYNGEERAKGNILERFSAQQFPDLHSELNLSSLELGDSALYFCASSVAALPGSSSYNSPLHFGNGTRLTVT.

The genes are TRBV7-2 and TRBJ1-2, with 11 positions matching TRBD1. The V gene end was trimmed by 2 bases and the J gene end by 6 bases; junction bases not matched to a gene: 11. This CDR3 is built from 17 residues. Germline values: CDR1 SGHTA, CDR2 FQGNSA. The CDR3 DNA is TGTGCCAGCAGCTTATTTCGATGGGACAGGGGGAAGGATGGCTACACCTTC. Translating it yields CASSLFRWDRGKDGYTF.

This chain connects TRBV13 to TRBJ1-6, with 9 bases lining up with TRBD1. V was clipped by 5 bases and J by 7 bases; unmatched bases: 3. Germline CDR1 PRHDT, CDR2 FYEKMQ (reference sequence). The CDR3 is 14 residues long. The DNA for the CDR3 is TGTGCCAGCAGCCTCGGACAGGGGAATTCACCCCTCCACTTT. Translating it yields CASSLGQGNSPLHF.

The V and J genes are TRBV4-1 and TRBJ2-5, with D maybe TRBD2 (5 bases). The V gene lost 1 base and the J gene lost 2 bases, with 8 bases spanning the gap. The CDR3 covers 14 residues. Germline-derived CDR1 and CDR2 are MGHRA and YSYEKL. CDR3 in DNA: TGCGCCAGCAGCCAAGGAGCGGTTCAAGAGACCCAGTACTTC. Amino acid sequence: CASSQGAVQETQYF.